The present entry profiles one T cell receptor beta chain with its context. The sample is drawn from a study of blood T cells in healthy people across ages. Next came a second PCR, run for 7 to 11 cycles, which used a sample-barcoded 5' primer along with a J-beta primer mix. There were at least 3 million CDR3-containing paired-end reads obtained from each sample. TCRdb reprocessed the 5' RACE reads via MiXCR and lists one record per CDR3 protein. The repertoire holds about 640,000 distinct CDR3 sequences, with around 54% as singletons. Peripheral blood samples of 9.5 to 10 milliliters were drawn from each donor. The V end lost 1 base, the J end lost 2 bases, and 18 bases lay between the germline ends. CDR1 and CDR2 (germline): DFQATT, SNEGSKA (reference sequence). The CDR3 length is 17 residues.

The TCR comes from a man in his 60s in good health. This chain joins TRBV20-1 and TRBJ1-5; D ambiguous. The sample comprised blood. CDR3 amino acids: CSARAPGQAGGNQPQHF. DNA for the CDR3: TGCAGTGCTAGAGCCCCCGGGCAAGCGGGTGGCAATCAGCCCCAGCATTTT.